Presented here are 8 T cell receptor beta chains from one specimen sequenced in a study of monozygotic twins with inflammatory bowel disease. Reanalyzing the 5' RACE reads, TCRdb keeps one entry per CDR3 protein, without DNA. This sample's table reports fewer than 550,000 distinct CDR3 sequences. The sequencing input was blood. Source of these receptors: a human donor with ulcerative colitis or Crohn's disease, or a healthy co-twin of an affected twin (not recorded which).

The chain recombines TRBV5-1 with TRBJ2-3; checking the TCRdb D call of TRBD2 is not possible without DNA. Germline lookup yields CDR1 SGHRS and CDR2 YFSETQ. The CDR3 spans 15 residues. CDR3 region: CASSQKAGSPDTQYF.

V gene TRBV12-3 or TRBV12-4 combines with J gene TRBJ2-1. CDR3 size: 13 residues. The CDR3 protein is CASSLLVSNEQFF.

V usage is TRBV20-1 and J usage is TRBJ2-1; as DNA is missing, the TRBD1 call by TCRdb cannot be tested. CDR3 length: 13 amino acids. Germline V gene data show CDR1 as DFQATT and CDR2 as SNEGSKA (reference sequence). The CDR3: CSSTGGAYNEQFF.

The rearrangement joins TRBV25-1 to TRBJ1-2; TCRdb's D call of TRBD1 is untestable without DNA. The germline gives CDR1 MGHDK, CDR2 SYGVNS. This CDR3 spans 15 amino acids. Here the CDR3 reads CASSGPTGKDYGYTF.

V usage is TRBV7-9 and J usage is TRBJ2-3; absent DNA, TCRdb's TRBD2 call cannot be checked. Per the germline V gene, CDR1 is SEHNR and CDR2 is FQNEAQ (reference sequence). The CDR3 length is 17 residues. This CDR3 reads CASSFSGVAGEEDTQYF.

The chain employs TRBV7-2 and TRBJ2-6. CDR3 length: 17 amino acids. Germline lookup yields CDR1 SGHTA and CDR2 FQGNSA. The CDR3 spells CASSLVVSVLGANVLTF.

The rearrangement joins TRBV12-3 or TRBV12-4 to TRBJ2-5; checking the TCRdb D call of TRBD2 is not possible without DNA. The CDR3 contains 13 residues. This CDR3 reads CASSSQAGVSYYF.

The chain uses TRBV7-2 and TRBJ2-7; with no DNA, the TCRdb D assignment of TRBD2 cannot be verified. Germline V CDR1 and CDR2: SGHTA, FQGNSA. CDR3 size: 15 residues. The chain's CDR3 is CASSSGYGLHYEQYF.